A single sample gave rise to the 5 T cell receptor beta chains below, sequenced in a study of cytomegalovirus exposure and HLA in healthy donors. The protocol was immunoSEQ multiplex PCR, while the TCRdb copy is restricted to in-frame clones and leaves out a portion. Of under 350,000 clones in the sample, 70% to 90% were seen once. Sequencing was done on a sample of PBMCs. These TCRs come from a woman younger than 35 in good health and CMV-seronegative.

The chain links TRBV7-2 to TRBJ2-1; 13 bases fit TRBD2. The CDR3 totals 16 residues. Germline values: CDR1 SGHTA, CDR2 FQGNSA. J lost 9 bases, V lost 5 bases, and 10 bases had no gene match. The CDR3: CASSPPTSGRLAEQFF. The CDR3 DNA sequence: TGTGCCAGCAGCCCACCGACTAGCGGGAGGTTGGCTGAGCAGTTCTTC. Based on the CDR3 plus reference TRBV7-2 and TRBJ2-1, the full variable domain is GAGVSQSPSNKVTEKGKDVELRCDPISGHTALYWYRQSLGQGLEFLIYFQGNSAPDKSGLPSDRFSAERTGGSVSTLTIQRTQQEDSAVYLCASSPPTSGRLAEQFFGPGTRLTVL.

The V call is TRBV6-5, the J call TRBJ1-1; TRBD1 agrees at 7 bases. Germline V lookup: CDR1 MNHEY, CDR2 SVGAGI. V was pared by 5 bases and J by 11 bases, with 8 bases of the junction left unmatched. CDR3 length: 12 amino acids. The CDR3: CASSKTGWSAFF. CDR3 DNA sequence: TGTGCCAGCAGTAAGACAGGGTGGTCGGCTTTCTTT.

V is TRBV27 and J is TRBJ2-5; no firm D call. The CDR3 is 15 residues long. V was trimmed by 0 bases and J by 1 base, leaving 9 bases between them. Germline-derived CDR1 and CDR2 are MNHEY and SMNVEV (reference sequence). The CDR3 sequence is CASSLSPYSQETQYF. The CDR3 DNA reads TGTGCCAGCAGTTTATCCCCCTACAGCCAAGAGACCCAGTACTTC.

J is TRBJ2-1 and V is TRBV23-1, with TRBD2 matching 14 bases. TRBV23-1 is designated an ORF whose function remains uncertain. V was pared by 10 bases and J by 6 bases, with 2 bases of the junction left unmatched. The CDR3 is 13 residues long. CDR3 nucleotides: TGCGCCACGGGACTAGCGGGAGCCAATGAGCAGTTCTTC. Translating gives CATGLAGANEQFF.

The rearrangement links TRBV27 to TRBJ2-4; 10 bases line up with TRBD2. The CDR3 is 17 amino acids. V shed 2 bases, J shed 0 bases, and the junction held 4 bases outside the gene matches. Germline V lookup: CDR1 MNHEY, CDR2 SMNVEV (reference sequence). The CDR3 loop reads CASSLSGGGLAKNIQYF. In DNA, the CDR3 is TGTGCCAGCAGTTTAAGCGGGGGGGGACTAGCCAAAAACATTCAGTACTTC.